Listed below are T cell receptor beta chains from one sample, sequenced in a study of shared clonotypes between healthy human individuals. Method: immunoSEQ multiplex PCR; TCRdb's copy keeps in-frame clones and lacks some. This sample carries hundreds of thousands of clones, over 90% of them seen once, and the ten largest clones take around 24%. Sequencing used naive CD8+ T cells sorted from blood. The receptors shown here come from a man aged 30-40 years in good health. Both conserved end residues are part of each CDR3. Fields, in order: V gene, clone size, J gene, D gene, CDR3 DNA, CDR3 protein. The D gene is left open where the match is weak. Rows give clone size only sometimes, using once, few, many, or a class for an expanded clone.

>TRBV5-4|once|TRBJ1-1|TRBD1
TGTGCCAGCAGTACAGGGGGCGGTACTGAAGCTTTCTTT
CASSTGGGTEAFF
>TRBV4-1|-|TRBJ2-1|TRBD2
TGCGCCAGCAGCCATACGACTAGCGGGGTGTACAATGAGCAGTTCTTC
CASSHTTSGVYNEQFF
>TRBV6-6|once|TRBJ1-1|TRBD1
TGTGCCAGCAGTTACGTACAGGGGGCCCTGACTGAAGCTTTCTTT
CASSYVQGALTEAFF
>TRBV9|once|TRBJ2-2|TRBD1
TGTGCCAGCAGCGCTTACGGGACAGGGAACACCGGGGAGCTGTTTTTT
CASSAYGTGNTGELFF
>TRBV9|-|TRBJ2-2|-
TGTGCCAGCAGCGTAGAGGGGGTTTCCGCGGAGCTGTTTTTT
CASSVEGVSAELFF
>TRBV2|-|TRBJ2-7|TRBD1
TGTGCCAGCAGGACGACCCGGGACAGGTCTAGTAGCGAGCAGTACTTC
CASRTTRDRSSSEQYF
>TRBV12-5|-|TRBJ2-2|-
TGTGCTAGTGGACTGGCAGACACCGGGGAGCTGTTTTTT
CASGLADTGELFF
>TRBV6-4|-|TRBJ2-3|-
TGTGCCAGCAGTGACTCGAACCCCGCCAATACGCAGTATTTT
CASSDSNPANTQYF
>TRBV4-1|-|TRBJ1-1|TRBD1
TGCGCCAGCAGCACACGGCCGGGGACAGGGGACACTGAAGCTTTCTTT
CASSTRPGTGDTEAFF
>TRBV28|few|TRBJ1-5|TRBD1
TGTGCCAGCGAACAGGGACAGAGTATAGCTCAGCCCCAGCATTTT
CASEQGQSIAQPQHF
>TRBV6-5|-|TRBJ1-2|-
TGTGCCAGCAGTTACGGGGCGGTGGATCACTATGGCTACACCTTC
CASSYGAVDHYGYTF
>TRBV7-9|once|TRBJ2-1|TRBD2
TGTGCCAGCAGCACTCGCAAAACTAGCGCGAGGTACAATGAGCAGTTCTTC
CASSTRKTSARYNEQFF
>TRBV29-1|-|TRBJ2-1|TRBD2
TGCAGCGTTGGCAGCGGGAGGAGGAATGAGCAGTTCTTC
CSVGSGRRNEQFF
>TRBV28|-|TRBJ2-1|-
TGTGCCAGCAGTTTACCTGGGGGTCGGAATGAGCAGTTCTTC
CASSLPGGRNEQFF
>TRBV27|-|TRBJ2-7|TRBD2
TGTGCCAGCAGCCAACTAGCGGGGTTCTACGAGCAGTACTTC
CASSQLAGFYEQYF
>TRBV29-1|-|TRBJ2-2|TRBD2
TGCAGCGTTGTACTAGCGAGGGGGAACACCGGGGAGCTGTTTTTT
CSVVLARGNTGELFF
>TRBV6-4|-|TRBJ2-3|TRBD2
TGTGCCAGCAGCATAGCGGGACGGAGCACAGATACGCAGTATTTT
CASSIAGRSTDTQYF
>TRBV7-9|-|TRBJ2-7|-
TGTGCCAGCAGCTTAGAGGACAACTACGAGCAGTACTTC
CASSLEDNYEQYF
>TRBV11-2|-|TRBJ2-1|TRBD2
TGTGCCAGCAGCTTCGCGACTAGCGGGAGAACGACCTACAATGAGCAGTTCTTC
CASSFATSGRTTYNEQFF
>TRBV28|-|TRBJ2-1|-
TGTGCCAGCAGCTCCCTGGGTGAGCAGTTCTTC
CASSSLGEQFF
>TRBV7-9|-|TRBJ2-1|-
TGTGCCAGCAGCTCCGGGAGCTCCTACAATGAGCAGTTCTTC
CASSSGSSYNEQFF
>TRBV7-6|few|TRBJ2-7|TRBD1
TGTGCCAGCAGCCCATACAGGGGGCGAACCTACGAGCAGTACTTC
CASSPYRGRTYEQYF
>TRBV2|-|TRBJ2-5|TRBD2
TGTGCCAGCAATGGGGGACTAGCCCTAATATATCAAGAGACCCAGTACTTC
CASNGGLALIYQETQYF
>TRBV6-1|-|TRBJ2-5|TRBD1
TGTGCCAGCAGGCTGGGGACAGTCCAAGAGACCCAGTACTTC
CASRLGTVQETQYF